This TCR beta chain was documented in a study of T cell responses to AZD1222 COVID-19 vaccine (dated by TCRdb to 2020 to 2023). In terms of the full investigation: AZD1222 recipients with second doses at about 4 weeks or about 12 weeks were pooled, because spike-specific TCR depth and breadth did not differ between schedules. TCR sequencing was performed for about 250 trial participants, of whom around 200 were given two doses of AZD1222 and around 26 were given two doses of MenACWY control vaccine. Trial participants were enrolled by age into subgroups of 18-55, 56-69 and 70-plus years, and around 150, 29 and 61 TCR-sequenced participants, respectively, were included in these subgroups. Broader findings and caveats from the paper: In the small 56-69-year group, the increase in depth fell short of significance, most likely because of low power. Participants were mostly white British, with more females than males. The authors suggested clonal diversity may have been underestimated. After two AZD1222 doses, spike-specific TCR breadth and depth were significantly higher than at day 0 and than in MenACWY recipients. No day 14 peak-response samples were available, so repertoires were characterized only after the peak T cell response. Conclusions about previously exposed vaccinees are limited because only a handful of AZD1222 recipients were SARS-CoV-2 seropositive at baseline. Reportedly, close to half of the unique spike-specific TCRs recognized epitopes lying outside the regions that are mutated in the B.1.351 and B.1.1.7 variants. The whole spike protein was spanned by vaccine-associated CD4 TCRs, and dominant responses were seen in regions 160-218 and 743-854.

The time point label for this specimen denotes: baseline before first vaccination. Vaccinee samples were obtained from the UK trials COV001 and COV002, which included a single-blind randomized controlled phase 2/3 trial of AZD1222 (ChAdOx1 nCoV-19) in healthy adults. Trial participant PBMC samples were collected at day 0 and day 28 after the second dose for TCRbeta chain sequencing. The CDR3 regions of human TCRbeta chains were analyzed by immunosequencing. In the paper's pipeline: Repertoire TCRs were matched against a reference library of SARS-CoV-2-specific TCRs generated with the MIRA antigen-specificity platform. Breadth was defined as the fraction of unique TCRs that were SARS-CoV-2-associated, and depth was defined as the fraction of total T cells that were SARS-CoV-2-associated. Using the MIRA data, every spike-specific TCR was mapped to the spike region that the TCR reacted to and assigned to either a CD4 or a CD8 class. Log10-transformed breadth and depth values were compared by one-way ANOVA with Sidak's multiple comparisons tests. The source is immuneACCESS, and TCRdb retained only in-frame sequences with V and J called. Part of the clones is not carried over; for the studies checked, unresolved V genes explain less than half of this, and the remainder is unexplained. From that table come the V and J calls and clone size; the DNA was used to work out D and trimming. Within this sample are some 150,000 clones, with around 90% of them counted one time only. About 3% of the sample is taken by the ten largest.

To note about this clone: Its antigen has not been determined. No base qualities exist here, and no much larger clone lies one base off it.

CDR1 KGHSH and CDR2 LQKENI were looked up in the germline V gene. Including cysteine and phenylalanine, the CDR3 has 16 amino acids. CDR3 DNA only is kept here, 48 bases in frame from base 1. The V end loses 1 base and the J end loses 4 bases, and a stretch of 14 bases separates them. This clonotype was obtained from an adult in good health. The chain is encoded by TRBV18 joined to TRBJ1-5; the D gene is perhaps TRBD1, on 6 matching bases. Sequences were derived from peripheral blood, sampled on day 0 of AZD1222 vaccination. DNA sequence: TGTGCCAGCTCACCACAAGACCAGGGGAATAATCAGCCCCAGCATTTT. It translates as CASSPQDQGNNQPQHF.